This record concerns one T cell receptor (beta chain) sequence. This clonotype was seen ten or more times. Its antigen specificity is not known. There are no base qualities to consult, and no much larger clone falls within one base. No patient had a history of other malignancies or prior chemotherapy or radiotherapy, and all had node-negative disease on CT and PET/CT. At each of the two time points, six milliliters of peripheral venous blood were collected into EDTA tubes. Ficoll-Paque Plus density-gradient centrifugation was used to isolate PBMCs. Right after collection, samples were placed at -80 degrees C and kept there until analysis. The TCR beta CDR3 region was amplified from genomic DNA by two rounds of multiplex PCR. In the first PCR round, primers specific to each TRBV and TRBJ gene were used, and the primer sequences were filed in Chinese patent CN105087789A. Universal primers were used in the second PCR round. The Roche High Pure PCR Template Preparation Kit was used to extract genomic DNA from the frozen PBMCs. An Illumina HiSeq 3000 was used to sequence the libraries paired-end with 151 bp reads. As for how the authors treated the data: CutAdapt was used to remove raw reads lacking the multiplex PCR primer sequences. High-quality paired reads were merged into contigs with PEAR. TRB V, D and J gene segments were assigned to each contig with MiXCR by alignment to reference sequences. CDR3 sequences were clustered by base quality and sequence similarity to remove sequencing errors. Shannon entropy, normalized by the natural log of the productive TCR sequence number, served as the measure of diversity. To get clonality, Shannon entropy was divided by the natural log of the number of unique clonotypes, and that result was subtracted from one. Progression-free survival cut-offs for repertoire metrics were chosen using the Youden index of ROC curves, with analyses run in R 3.5.3. TCRdb reworked the public reads: Q25 trimming with fastp, MiXCR clone assembly, productive beta chains retained. Each record represents a unique CDR3 protein, reported with the most common genes and DNA among its rows. The V and J calls shown here were made by TCRdb, not taken from the authors' results. Here the sample has 26,000 or so distinct CDR3 sequences; approximately 29% occur a single time. The top ten clonotypes cover around 35% of the sample.

Trimming takes 3 bases from V and 6 bases from J, and the germline ends sit 11 bases apart. From a lookup of the germline V gene, CDR1 and CDR2 are ENHRY and SYGVKD. The CDR3 runs 13 amino acids, cysteine and phenylalanine included. Only the CDR3 DNA stays, 39 bases, in frame from base 1. These data originate in a study of prognosis after radiotherapy for stage I lung cancer (dated by TCRdb to 2020 to 2022). About the study as a whole: Between April 2018 and January 2019, approximately 18 stage I NSCLC patients were enrolled in Nanjing, China. Around 13 patients presented with newly diagnosed primary stage I lung tumors, and five or six carried oligometastatic NSCLC following surgical resection of the primary tumor. Every patient was regarded as medically inoperable, because of comorbidities in more than 10 cases and refusal of surgery in six to eight cases. The cohort was made up of 10 to 15 men and more than five women, with a median age of roughly 79 years and an age range of about 53 to 85 years. Tumor histology was squamous cell carcinoma in seven patients and adenocarcinoma in about a dozen. Image-guided IMRT or VMAT was used to deliver SBRT in 3 to 5 fractions at a biologically effective dose of at least 100 Gy. In every patient, SBRT was given without any concurrent therapy. Distant metastases were developed by four of the 19 patients after SBRT, at a median of around seven months, whereas no significant progression was observed in the other 15 patients. Peripheral blood TCR beta repertoires were profiled in stage I NSCLC patients before and after stereotactic body radiotherapy, and the repertoires were related to distant failure. For each of the approximately 20 patients, one blood sample was taken before SBRT and one after, so the study sequenced approximately 40 samples in total. On the study overall, not on this receptor specifically: Limitations of the study included a small cohort and short follow-up, and the study findings need independent validation. None of the reported P values were adjusted for multiple comparisons. Post-SBRT Shannon entropy and its change from baseline were lower in patients who developed distant metastases; baseline Shannon entropy was not associated with metastases. Differences by metastasis status were reportedly seen in TRBV and TRBJ usage frequencies, involving two V genes at baseline and, after SBRT, roughly ten V genes and two J genes. After SBRT, the count of unique TCR clones dropped from a median of around 9,300 beforehand to some 7,000 afterward (Wilcoxon paired P=0.011). Tumor specificity of expanded TCR clones was not determined.

This chain joins TRBV10-3 to TRBJ1-1; the D gene remains uncertain. The source is a donor at least 50 years old with non-small cell lung cancer. The sequencing used PBMCs, collected before or after stereotactic body radiation therapy (not recorded which). Here the CDR3 is given as CAISEGGRPEAFF. The nucleotides read TGTGCCATCAGTGAAGGCGGGAGACCTGAAGCTTTCTTT.